This TCR beta chain emerged from a study of blood T cell repertoires in COVID-19. V lost 2 bases to trimming and J lost 3 bases, with 11 bases between them. The CDR3 extends over 13 amino acids. Germline V gene data show CDR1 as GTSNPN and CDR2 as SVGIG (reference sequence). This table comes from immunoSEQ multiplex PCR, and its TCRdb copy is limited to in-frame clones, with some not included. Altogether about 82,000 clones are present, around 88% being singletons, with the ten largest covering over 15%. This receptor was identified in a woman between 55 and 75 years old with acute or convalescent COVID-19. Sequenced sample: peripheral blood. The rearrangement uses TRBV30 and TRBJ2-7; D ambiguous. The CDR3 nucleotides read TGTGCCTGGAGTCTGGCCCTGAACTACGAGCAGTACTTC. Encoded protein: CAWSLALNYEQYF. Full variable domain (outside the CDR3, taken from reference TRBV30 and TRBJ2-7): SQTIHQWPATLVQPVGSPLSLECTVEGTSNPNLYWYRQAAGRGLQLLFYSVGIGQISSEVPQNLSASRPQDRQFILSSKKLLLSDSGFYLCAWSLALNYEQYFGPGTRLTVT.